This is a list of T cell receptor beta chains from one sample in a study of blood T cell repertoires in COVID-19. Clones were sequenced by immunoSEQ multiplex PCR, and TCRdb holds only the in-frame ones, with some missing. The table records a few hundred thousand clones, roughly 89% of them present only once. The sequenced sample consisted of PBMCs or T cells enriched from blood (not recorded which). The receptors derive from a young man who had been exposed to COVID-19. Both conserved end residues are trimmed from each CDR3. The order of the fields is V gene, clone size, D gene, J gene, CDR3 protein. The D gene is left open where the match is weak. Not all rows give a size; the values are once, few, many and, for expanded clones, a class.

v_call: TRBV3-1/TRBV3-2
clone_size: .
d_call: TRBD2
j_call: TRBJ2-1
cdr3_aa: ASSQGGTSGSQSYNEQF

v_call: TRBV5-1
clone_size: .
d_call: TRBD1
j_call: TRBJ1-2
cdr3_aa: ASSLPGTGKAGDGYT

v_call: TRBV6-5
clone_size: .
d_call: .
j_call: TRBJ2-7
cdr3_aa: ASRGATGSSYEQY

v_call: TRBV9
clone_size: .
d_call: .
j_call: TRBJ1-5
cdr3_aa: ARSGGGGQPQH

v_call: TRBV3-1/TRBV3-2
clone_size: few
d_call: .
j_call: TRBJ2-3
cdr3_aa: ASSRDTSTDTQY

v_call: TRBV7-2
clone_size: once
d_call: TRBD1
j_call: TRBJ2-3
cdr3_aa: ASSYPRTGGDTQY

v_call: TRBV5-4
clone_size: .
d_call: .
j_call: TRBJ2-7
cdr3_aa: ASSLGTEINYEQY

v_call: TRBV30
clone_size: .
d_call: .
j_call: TRBJ1-2
cdr3_aa: AWSNPRAGSYGYT

v_call: TRBV7-9
clone_size: .
d_call: .
j_call: TRBJ1-2
cdr3_aa: ASSPGLNYGYT

v_call: TRBV7-2
clone_size: .
d_call: .
j_call: TRBJ2-1
cdr3_aa: ASSLGQGSVSDEQF

v_call: TRBV7-8
clone_size: .
d_call: .
j_call: TRBJ2-7
cdr3_aa: ASSPHTRGYYEQY

v_call: TRBV5-1
clone_size: .
d_call: TRBD1
j_call: TRBJ1-1
cdr3_aa: ASSLVTGGDTEAF

v_call: TRBV5-5
clone_size: .
d_call: .
j_call: TRBJ2-7
cdr3_aa: ASSLEWGDYEQY

v_call: TRBV11-1
clone_size: .
d_call: .
j_call: TRBJ1-6
cdr3_aa: ASSWSSYNSPLH

v_call: TRBV18
clone_size: once
d_call: .
j_call: TRBJ1-6
cdr3_aa: ASSEGDAPLH

v_call: TRBV5-1
clone_size: .
d_call: TRBD2
j_call: TRBJ2-7
cdr3_aa: ASSLGLARASLYEQY

v_call: TRBV23-1
clone_size: .
d_call: TRBD1
j_call: TRBJ1-5
cdr3_aa: ASKTIRTGPHGPQH